This T cell receptor (beta chain) emerged from a study of blood T cells in healthy people across ages. Extraction yielded at least 5.5 micrograms of total RNA per sample. For the second PCR, which ran for about 7 to 11 cycles, a sample-barcoded 5' primer and a J-beta primer mix were used. With 12 random nucleotides, a template-switch adaptor tagged each individual cDNA molecule. Via MiXCR, TCRdb re-called the 5' RACE reads, giving one row per CDR3 protein. The sample records about 840,000 distinct CDR3 sequences, about 27% being singletons. This clonotype was seen a handful of times. Its target is not known. Study-level points and caveats: When one million T cells were used, diversity estimates were thought to be underestimates. Both naive CD4+ cell counts and diversity were greater in long-lived donors than in aged donors.

The CDR3 has 14 residues. Trimming removed 6 bases from V and 4 bases from J; junction bases left unmatched: 5. Germline lookup yields CDR1 LGHDT and CDR2 YNNKEL (reference sequence). This sample also belongs to another study, concerning T cells of mothers and their children.

The sample consisted of blood. The source of this sequence is a middle-aged woman in good health. This chain joins TRBV3-1 and TRBJ2-1; TRBD1 aligns across 8 bases. The CDR3 bases are TGTGCCAGCAGAAACAGGGGGTCTTACAATGAGCAGTTCTTC. Amino acids: CASRNRGSYNEQFF.